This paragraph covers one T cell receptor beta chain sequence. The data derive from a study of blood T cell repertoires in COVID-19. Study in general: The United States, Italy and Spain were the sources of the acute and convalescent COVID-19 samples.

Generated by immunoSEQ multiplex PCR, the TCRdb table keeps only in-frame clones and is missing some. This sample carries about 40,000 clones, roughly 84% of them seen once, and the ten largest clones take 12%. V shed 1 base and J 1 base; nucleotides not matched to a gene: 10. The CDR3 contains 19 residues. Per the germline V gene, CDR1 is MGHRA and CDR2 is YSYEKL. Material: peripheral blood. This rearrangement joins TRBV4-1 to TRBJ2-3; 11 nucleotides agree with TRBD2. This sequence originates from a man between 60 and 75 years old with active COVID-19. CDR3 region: CASSQVVLIAGGGTDTQYF. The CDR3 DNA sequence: TGCGCCAGCAGCCAAGTCGTCCTTATAGCGGGAGGGGGCACAGATACGCAGTATTTT.